This T cell receptor beta chain was sequenced for a study of blood T cells in healthy people across ages. Study results and caveats: Naive and antigen-experienced cells could not be conclusively compared, given unsorted PBMCs.

The CDR3 covers 12 residues. Trimming pared 6 bases from V and 14 bases from J, leaving 17 bases between. The germline gives CDR1 MNHNY, CDR2 SVGAGI (reference sequence). About this clonotype: Its antigen is undetermined.

Then a second PCR, running roughly 7 to 11 cycles, was carried out with a sample-barcoded 5' primer and a J-beta primer mix. Through a template-switch adaptor with 12 random nucleotides, each cDNA molecule received a tag. TCRdb analysed the 5' RACE reads with MiXCR anew, one entry per CDR3 protein. Of about 680,000 distinct CDR3 sequences listed, 49% were seen once; the top ten hold under 35%. Total RNA extracted from each sample amounted to at least 5 micrograms. The V gene is TRBV6-6, the J gene TRBJ2-1, with a tentative D call TRBD2 (5 bases). The specimen was blood. This receptor was identified in a woman aged 60-70 years in good health. The CDR3 is CASSPTRGAEFF. The CDR3 nucleotides are TGTGCCAGCAGCCCGACACGGGGAGCAGAGTTCTTC.